Each of the 22 T cell receptor beta chains below was sequenced from the same sample in a study of T cells in localized non-small cell lung cancer. TCRdb's copy holds only in-frame clones and misses some; the assay was immunoSEQ multiplex PCR. The repertoire consists of tens of thousands of clones, with more than 85% occurring once and the leading ten covering 10% to 15%. Here the sequenced sample was peripheral blood mononuclear cells, taken before any cancer treatment. Receptors originate from an older female donor with stage II lung adenocarcinoma.

The genes are TRBV6-5 and TRBJ1-4; TRBD1 matches at 9 bases. The CDR3 is made up of 16 amino acids. Germline V CDR1 and CDR2: MNHEY, SVGAGI. The J segment lost 7 bases and the V segment lost 3 bases, leaving 9 bases of the junction unmatched. CDR3 DNA: TGTGCCAGCAGTTATACAGGGGGCCGGTTGGTTGAAAAACTGTTTTTT. Residues: CASSYTGGRLVEKLFF.

This clone has only one observation. V and J are TRBV19 and TRBJ2-2; 9 bases match TRBD1. CDR3 size: 16 residues. Germline values: CDR1 LNHDA, CDR2 SQIVND (reference sequence). V lost 3 bases, J lost 5 bases, and 7 bases stayed unmatched. CDR3 loop: CASSIRTGVTTGELFF. DNA for the CDR3: TGTGCCAGTAGTATTCGGACAGGGGTTACGACCGGGGAGCTGTTTTTT.

V gene TRBV30 combines with J gene TRBJ1-1, with D possibly TRBD1 on 5 matching bases. Trimming took off 0 bases at V and 0 bases at J, with 11 bases between the two ends. Germline V gene sequence: CDR1 GTSNPN, CDR2 SVGIG (reference sequence). This CDR3 is 15 amino acids long. CDR3 residues: CAWSVQAGMNTEAFF. Here the CDR3 DNA reads TGTGCCTGGAGTGTACAGGCTGGAATGAACACTGAAGCTTTCTTT. The variable domain in full, completed from reference TRBV30 and TRBJ1-1, reads SQTIHQWPATLVQPVGSPLSLECTVEGTSNPNLYWYRQAAGRGLQLLFYSVGIGQISSEVPQNLSASRPQDRQFILSSKKLLLSDSGFYLCAWSVQAGMNTEAFFGQGTRLTVV.

The V and J genes are TRBV19 and TRBJ1-5; a weak D match, TRBD1 (5 bases). Germline values: CDR1 LNHDA, CDR2 SQIVND (reference sequence). The CDR3 consists of 12 residues. V lost 6 bases to trimming and J lost 7 bases, with 10 bases between them. The CDR3 nucleotides are TGTGCCAGTAGGCCAGGGTTCCAGCCCCAGCATTTT. Translation: CASRPGFQPQHF. The whole variable domain, remainder taken from reference TRBV19 and TRBJ1-5, is DGGITQSPKYLFRKEGQNVTLSCEQNLNHDAMYWYRQDPGQGLRLIYYSQIVNDFQKGDIAEGYSVSREKKESFPLTVTSAQKNPTAFYLCASRPGFQPQHFGDGTRLSIL.

This rearrangement joins TRBV11-2 to TRBJ2-3, with D uncertain. Germline values: CDR1 SGHAT, CDR2 FQNNGV. V was clipped by 5 bases and J by 5 bases, with 14 bases between them. The CDR3 loop spans 14 amino acids. The CDR3 region has the DNA TGTGCCAGCAGCACCGTATTCGGGCAAGATACGCAGTATTTT. Protein product: CASSTVFGQDTQYF.

The rearrangement uses TRBV7-3 and TRBJ2-2; 7 bases fit TRBD1. The CDR3 is made up of 15 amino acids. V dropped 1 base and J dropped 6; count of bases not matched to a gene: 5. Germline assignment: CDR1 SGHTA and CDR2 FQGTGA. The CDR3, as DNA: TGTGCCAGCAGCTTAATAGGGGGCGCCCCCGGGGAGCTGTTTTTT. This codes for CASSLIGGAPGELFF. Drawing the rest from reference TRBV7-3 and TRBJ2-2, the complete variable domain is GAGVSQTPSNKVTEKGKYVELRCDPISGHTALYWYRQSLGQGPEFLIYFQGTGAADDSGLPNDRFFAVRPEGSVSTLKIQRTERGDSAVYLCASSLIGGAPGELFFGEGSRLTVL.

The CDR3 region is CASSNREGFNEKLFF. The DNA of the CDR3 is TGTGCCAGTAGTAATCGAGAGGGATTTAATGAAAAACTGTTTTTT. The V gene is TRBV19, the J gene TRBJ1-4, with D unclear. The CDR3 is 15 residues long. V was clipped by 4 bases and J by 4 bases, with 13 bases between them. Germline-derived CDR1 and CDR2 are LNHDA and SQIVND (reference sequence).

The rearrangement joins TRBV9 to TRBJ2-7; D tentatively fits TRBD1 or TRBD2 (5 bases each). This CDR3 comprises 17 residues. V lost 3 bases and J lost 6, with 25 bases in between. Germline values: CDR1 SGDLS, CDR2 YYNGEE. CDR3 protein: CASSAPRGRVGEGEQYF. CDR3 bases: TGTGCCAGCAGCGCCCCGCGAGGCAGGGTTGGAGAGGGCGAGCAGTACTTC.

The V call is TRBV19, the J call TRBJ2-3; 11 nucleotides align to TRBD2. The CDR3 totals 18 residues. Germline CDR1 LNHDA, CDR2 SQIVND (reference sequence). The V gene end was trimmed by 3 bases and the J gene end by 3 bases; junction bases not matched to a gene: 11. CDR3 sequence: CASSIALAGGRRTDTQYF. In nucleotides, the CDR3 is TGTGCCAGTAGTATCGCCCTAGCGGGAGGCCGAAGGACAGATACGCAGTATTTT.

The chain is built from TRBV5-8 and TRBJ2-7, with 10 bases lining up with TRBD2. The CDR3 loop spans 14 amino acids. V was pared by 5 bases and J by 4 bases, with 6 bases of the junction left unmatched. Germline CDR1 and CDR2: SGHTS and YDEGEE. The DNA for the CDR3 is TGTGCCAGCAGAGAAGCGGGAGGGTTGTACGAGCAGTACTTC. The encoded protein is CASREAGGLYEQYF.

This rearrangement joins TRBV30 to TRBJ1-3, with no clear D. The germline CDR1 and CDR2 sequences are GTSNPN and SVGIG (reference sequence). Trimming stripped 6 bases from V and 2 bases from J, with 17 bases between. The CDR3 extends over 15 amino acids. DNA for the CDR3: TGTGCCTGTACCCTGGGCGGGCTGGCTGGAAACACCATATATTTT. It encodes CACTLGGLAGNTIYF.

This clone has only one observation. The chain has TRBV29-1 and TRBJ1-3; TRBD1 matches 7 bases. The V gene's germline CDR1 is SQVTM and CDR2 ANQGSEA. Trimming at V came to 6 bases and at J to 0 bases, leaving 5 bases not matched to a gene. The CDR3 is 14 residues long. The CDR3 is CSVTTGVSGNTIYF. The CDR3 DNA reads TGCAGCGTCACTACAGGGGTCTCTGGAAACACCATATATTTT. The full variable domain, rest sourced from reference TRBV29-1 and TRBJ1-3, is SAVISQKPSRDICQRGTSLTIQCQVDSQVTMMFWYRQQPGQSLTLIATANQGSEATYESGFVIDKFPISRPNLTFSTLTVSNMSPEDSSIYLCSVTTGVSGNTIYFGEGSWLTVV.

This clone came up once. This chain links TRBV6-1 with TRBJ2-7; 8 nucleotides match TRBD1. The CDR3 covers 13 residues. V was pared by 3 bases and J by 4 bases, with 2 bases of the junction left unmatched. Per the germline V gene, CDR1 is MNHNS and CDR2 is SASEGT. CDR3 sequence (DNA): TGTGCCAGCAGTGACAGGGGGCCATACGAGCAGTACTTC. Translated: CASSDRGPYEQYF.

This rearrangement joins TRBV5-4 to TRBJ2-5; tentatively, D is TRBD2 (5 bases). Germline V gene lookup returns CDR1 SGHNT and CDR2 YYREEE (reference sequence). CDR3 length equals 14 residues. V was shortened by 0 bases and J by 5 bases, with 11 bases between the two germline ends. CDR3 coding DNA: TGTGCCAGCAGCTTGGAGGCCTGGGAGGAGACCCAGTACTTC. Amino acid sequence: CASSLEAWEETQYF.

The V call is TRBV18, the J call TRBJ1-2; 8 bases match TRBD1. The V gene end was trimmed by 3 bases and the J gene end by 3 bases; junction bases not matched to a gene: 12. This CDR3 is built from 17 residues. The V gene's germline CDR1 is KGHSH and CDR2 LQKENI. CDR3 residues: CASSPFPPQGADYGYTF. Here the CDR3 DNA reads TGTGCCAGCTCACCTTTCCCCCCCCAGGGGGCGGACTATGGCTACACCTTC.

This clone is a singleton in its sample. V and J are TRBV19 and TRBJ1-3, with TRBD1 as a possible D gene (6 bases). The CDR3 is made up of 13 amino acids. The V gene lost 9 bases and the J gene lost 0 bases, with 9 bases spanning the gap. Germline lookup yields CDR1 LNHDA and CDR2 SQIVND (reference sequence). In DNA, the CDR3 is TGTGCCAGCCGGGACAACTCTGGAAACACCATATATTTT. This sequence encodes CASRDNSGNTIYF. Supplemented by reference TRBV19 and TRBJ1-3, the full variable domain reads DGGITQSPKYLFRKEGQNVTLSCEQNLNHDAMYWYRQDPGQGLRLIYYSQIVNDFQKGDIAEGYSVSREKKESFPLTVTSAQKNPTAFYLCASRDNSGNTIYFGEGSWLTVV.

V is TRBV7-9 and J is TRBJ1-4; D might be TRBD1 (5 bases). Between the trimmed V and J ends, which lost 8 bases and 11 bases, there was a span of 18 bases. Germline V CDR1 and CDR2: SEHNR, FQNEAQ (reference sequence). The CDR3 sequence is 13 residues long. This CDR3 is CASGDGLGAKLFF. The DNA for the CDR3 is TGTGCCAGCGGAGACGGACTAGGGGCCAAACTGTTTTTT.

The V and J genes are TRBV6-4 and TRBJ2-1; 8 nucleotides match TRBD2. The trim removed 6 bases at V and 9 bases at J, leaving 7 bases unmatched. CDR1 and CDR2 (germline): MRHNA, SNTAGT. CDR3 size: 13 residues. CDR3 sequence: CASSGTRAGEQFF. In DNA form, the CDR3 reads TGTGCCAGCAGCGGGACTAGAGCTGGTGAGCAGTTCTTC.

This chain connects TRBV7-9 to TRBJ2-1; D not certain. The CDR3 sequence is 15 residues long. V was pared by 1 base and J by 5 bases, with 12 bases between. CDR1 SEHNR and CDR2 FQNEAQ come from the germline V gene (reference sequence). CDR3 nucleotides: TGTGCCAGCAGCTTAGGACCTCCCGGCCACAATGAGCAGTTCTTC. It codes for CASSLGPPGHNEQFF.

The chain uses TRBV28 and TRBJ1-2; D unclear. The CDR3 contains 12 residues. Germline assignment: CDR1 MDHEN and CDR2 SYDVKM. Trimming cost V 8 bases and J 8 bases, with 15 bases left between them. CDR3 in amino acids: CASEQLLQGYTF. CDR3 in DNA: TGTGCCAGCGAACAGCTTCTCCAGGGCTACACCTTC.

The chain combines TRBV28 with TRBJ1-4; the match to TRBD1 covers 7 bases. This CDR3 spans 15 amino acids. Per germline, CDR1 MDHEN and CDR2 SYDVKM. The J segment lost 5 bases and the V segment lost 4 bases, leaving 7 bases of the junction unmatched. CDR3 bases: TGTGCCAGCAGTTCACCGCCAGGGGGGAATGAAAAACTGTTTTTT. As protein: CASSSPPGGNEKLFF.

The chain links TRBV2 to TRBJ1-5, with TRBD1 matching over 9 bases. CDR1 and CDR2 from the germline V gene are SNHLY and FYNNEI. V dropped 2 bases and J dropped 1; count of bases not matched to a gene: 3. CDR3 length equals 16 residues. CDR3 coding DNA: TGTGCCAGCAGTGAAATGACAGGGGGAAGCAATCAGCCCCAGCATTTT. This codes for CASSEMTGGSNQPQHF.